These T cell receptor beta chains were read from a single sample in a study of blood T cells in healthy people across ages. TCRdb reprocessed the 5' RACE reads with MiXCR, giving one entry per CDR3 protein. Of fewer than 800,000 distinct CDR3 sequences in the sample, 20% to 30% were seen once. These data were also filed under a second study, of T cells of mothers and their children.

The sequenced sample was blood. The receptors here all came from a boy between 10 and 17 years old in good health. Each CDR3 is given with its conserved first and last residue. The order of the fields is D gene, V gene, clone size, J gene, CDR3 DNA, CDR3 protein. D genes are given only for firm matches. Some rows have no size entry. The others give once, few or many, or a class for an expanded clone.

D gene: NA
V gene: TRBV7-9
clone size: few
J gene: TRBJ2-5
CDR3 DNA: TGTGCCAGCAGCTTAGGATCCTGGGCCGGGGAAGAGACCCAGTACTTC
CDR3 protein: CASSLGSWAGEETQYF

D gene: NA
V gene: TRBV7-3
clone size: NA
J gene: TRBJ1-1
CDR3 DNA: TGTGCCAGCAGCCAAGGCGGTTTTGCTTCTGAAGCTTTCTTT
CDR3 protein: CASSQGGFASEAFF

D gene: NA
V gene: TRBV7-2
clone size: NA
J gene: TRBJ2-1
CDR3 DNA: TGTGCCAGCAGCTTGTGGGGCAGGAATGAGCAGTTCTTC
CDR3 protein: CASSLWGRNEQFF

D gene: TRBD1
V gene: TRBV19
clone size: few
J gene: TRBJ2-5
CDR3 DNA: TGTGCCAGTAGCGAAACAGGGGAAGAGACCCAGTACTTC
CDR3 protein: CASSETGEETQYF

D gene: NA
V gene: TRBV12-3/TRBV12-4
clone size: NA
J gene: TRBJ1-2
CDR3 DNA: TGTGCCAGCAGTTCGGGGAGGGGCGTCTATGGCTACACCTTC
CDR3 protein: CASSSGRGVYGYTF

D gene: TRBD1
V gene: TRBV7-9
clone size: NA
J gene: TRBJ2-7
CDR3 DNA: TGTGCCAGCAGCTTAGCCCTCCTCCGGGACAGCTCCTACGAGCAGTACTTC
CDR3 protein: CASSLALLRDSSYEQYF

D gene: NA
V gene: TRBV15
clone size: few
J gene: TRBJ2-1
CDR3 DNA: TGTGCCACCAGCAGAGATCAAGGGATCTACAATGAGCAGTTCTTC
CDR3 protein: CATSRDQGIYNEQFF

D gene: NA
V gene: TRBV11-3
clone size: many
J gene: TRBJ2-1
CDR3 DNA: TGTGCCAGCAGTTTAGAGGGGAGCTCCTACAATGAGCAGTTCTTC
CDR3 protein: CASSLEGSSYNEQFF

D gene: NA
V gene: TRBV6-2/TRBV6-3
clone size: few
J gene: TRBJ1-4
CDR3 DNA: TGTGCCACCCGGCGTGAAAAACTGTTTTTT
CDR3 protein: CATRREKLFF

D gene: TRBD1
V gene: TRBV2
clone size: NA
J gene: TRBJ2-2
CDR3 DNA: TGTGCCAGCAATGAGGGCGGGACAGGGGAAACCGGGGAGCTGTTTTTT
CDR3 protein: CASNEGGTGETGELFF

D gene: NA
V gene: TRBV2
clone size: NA
J gene: TRBJ2-3
CDR3 DNA: TGTGCCAGCAGTGTCCATCTAGGAACCCCGGCAGATACGCAGTATTTT
CDR3 protein: CASSVHLGTPADTQYF

D gene: TRBD2
V gene: TRBV7-2
clone size: few
J gene: TRBJ2-5
CDR3 DNA: TGTGCCAGCAGCTTATTTTTCGGGACTAGCGGGGTGGAGACCCAGTACTTC
CDR3 protein: CASSLFFGTSGVETQYF

D gene: TRBD1
V gene: TRBV7-8
clone size: NA
J gene: TRBJ1-2
CDR3 DNA: TGTGCCAGCAGCTTTCTGGGACAGCACTATGGCTACACCTTC
CDR3 protein: CASSFLGQHYGYTF

D gene: NA
V gene: TRBV7-6
clone size: few
J gene: TRBJ1-3
CDR3 DNA: TGTGCCAGCACCCGACCGGGAATTCAAGTTTCTGGAAACACCATATATTTT
CDR3 protein: CASTRPGIQVSGNTIYF

D gene: TRBD1
V gene: TRBV27
clone size: NA
J gene: TRBJ2-7
CDR3 DNA: TGTGCCAGCAGCTCCGGACAGGGTATCAACGAACAGTACTTC
CDR3 protein: CASSSGQGINEQYF

D gene: TRBD2
V gene: TRBV11-2
clone size: NA
J gene: TRBJ2-5
CDR3 DNA: TGTGCCAGCAGCTTAAGACCTAGCGGGGGAGAAGAGACCCAGTACTTC
CDR3 protein: CASSLRPSGGEETQYF

D gene: NA
V gene: TRBV7-2
clone size: NA
J gene: TRBJ2-3
CDR3 DNA: TGTGCCAGCAACAAAGGGGGAAGCGGGAGCACAGATACGCAGTATTTT
CDR3 protein: CASNKGGSGSTDTQYF

D gene: NA
V gene: TRBV10-3
clone size: few
J gene: TRBJ1-4
CDR3 DNA: TGTGCCATCAGTGAGCCCCAAGCGGGCGGGGAAAAACTGTTTTTT
CDR3 protein: CAISEPQAGGEKLFF

D gene: NA
V gene: TRBV29-1
clone size: few
J gene: TRBJ1-2
CDR3 DNA: TGCAGCGTTGACCGGGTGGATGGCTATGGCTACACCTTC
CDR3 protein: CSVDRVDGYGYTF

D gene: TRBD2
V gene: TRBV5-1
clone size: NA
J gene: TRBJ2-1
CDR3 DNA: TGCGCCAGCAGCTTGAGAGGGGTAGCGGGAGCCGGAAATGAGCAGTTCTTC
CDR3 protein: CASSLRGVAGAGNEQFF

D gene: NA
V gene: TRBV28
clone size: few
J gene: TRBJ1-5
CDR3 DNA: TGTGCCAGCAGTTGGACAGAGAATAGCAATCAGCCCCAGCATTTT
CDR3 protein: CASSWTENSNQPQHF

D gene: NA
V gene: TRBV5-6
clone size: few
J gene: TRBJ2-7
CDR3 DNA: TGTGCCAGCAGCTTGGAACGGACAGCCACCCGGGAGCAGTACTTC
CDR3 protein: CASSLERTATREQYF

D gene: TRBD2
V gene: TRBV5-1
clone size: few
J gene: TRBJ2-5
CDR3 DNA: TGCGCCAGCAGCTTTTTTGAGCGGGGGGGCCTGGAGACCCAGTACTTC
CDR3 protein: CASSFFERGGLETQYF

D gene: NA
V gene: TRBV4-1
clone size: few
J gene: TRBJ2-1
CDR3 DNA: TGCGCCAGCAGCCTTCTAGTCCCCGGCAATGAGCAGTTCTTC
CDR3 protein: CASSLLVPGNEQFF

D gene: TRBD2
V gene: TRBV7-8
clone size: NA
J gene: TRBJ2-5
CDR3 DNA: TGTGCCAGCAGCTACCATTTACCAGCGGGAGGACGTTGGGAGACCCAGTACTTC
CDR3 protein: CASSYHLPAGGRWETQYF

D gene: TRBD1
V gene: TRBV5-8
clone size: NA
J gene: TRBJ1-4
CDR3 DNA: TGTGCCAGCAGACGTTCCGGGACAGGGGTCGAAAAACTGTTTTTT
CDR3 protein: CASRRSGTGVEKLFF

D gene: TRBD2
V gene: TRBV28
clone size: NA
J gene: TRBJ2-1
CDR3 DNA: TGTGCCAGCAGTATTAGCGGGAGGCCGTACAATGAGCAGTTCTTC
CDR3 protein: CASSISGRPYNEQFF

D gene: TRBD1
V gene: TRBV6-5
clone size: NA
J gene: TRBJ2-7
CDR3 DNA: TGTGCCAGCCTGGGACAGGGAGCGGAGCAGTACTTC
CDR3 protein: CASLGQGAEQYF

D gene: TRBD1
V gene: TRBV29-1
clone size: few
J gene: TRBJ2-7
CDR3 DNA: TGCAGCGTTCAAACCCCCTCAGGGACAGGGTCGGGCTACGAGCAGTACTTC
CDR3 protein: CSVQTPSGTGSGYEQYF

D gene: NA
V gene: TRBV5-1
clone size: NA
J gene: TRBJ2-1
CDR3 DNA: TGCGCCAGCAGCTTGGATAGGCAGGGGGGTAATGAGCAGTTCTTC
CDR3 protein: CASSLDRQGGNEQFF

D gene: NA
V gene: TRBV7-9
clone size: NA
J gene: TRBJ1-4
CDR3 DNA: TGTGCCAGCAGCCCCCATACAGGGTTCGATGAAAAACTGTTTTTT
CDR3 protein: CASSPHTGFDEKLFF

D gene: NA
V gene: TRBV11-2
clone size: few
J gene: TRBJ1-1
CDR3 DNA: TGTGCCAGCAGCTTAGGGTACAATCGGGGGGCTCACCCCGAAGCTTTCTTT
CDR3 protein: CASSLGYNRGAHPEAFF

D gene: TRBD1
V gene: TRBV10-3
clone size: NA
J gene: TRBJ1-1
CDR3 DNA: TGTGCCATCACCCCGGGACAGGGAACTGAAGCTTTCTTT
CDR3 protein: CAITPGQGTEAFF

D gene: NA
V gene: TRBV25-1
clone size: once
J gene: TRBJ2-3
CDR3 DNA: TGTGCCAGCAGTAGGGTCGGTCCGGTGACAGATACGCAGTATTTT
CDR3 protein: CASSRVGPVTDTQYF

D gene: NA
V gene: TRBV19
clone size: few
J gene: TRBJ2-1
CDR3 DNA: TGTGCCAGTAGTATAGGAGGGCGCTCCTACAATGAGCAGTTCTTC
CDR3 protein: CASSIGGRSYNEQFF

D gene: NA
V gene: TRBV29-1
clone size: NA
J gene: TRBJ1-4
CDR3 DNA: TGCAGCGTTGTACTTAGCGGACAACTTGAAAAACTGTTTTTT
CDR3 protein: CSVVLSGQLEKLFF

D gene: NA
V gene: TRBV4-1
clone size: NA
J gene: TRBJ2-6
CDR3 DNA: TGCGCCAGCAGCCAAGATCCCCCAGGGGAGTCTGGGGCCAACGTCCTGACTTTC
CDR3 protein: CASSQDPPGESGANVLTF

D gene: TRBD1
V gene: TRBV20-1
clone size: few
J gene: TRBJ1-1
CDR3 DNA: TGCAGTGCTAGGGGACAGGGGGTTTGGACTGAAGCTTTCTTT
CDR3 protein: CSARGQGVWTEAFF

D gene: TRBD1
V gene: TRBV10-3
clone size: NA
J gene: TRBJ2-7
CDR3 DNA: TGTGCCATCAGTGACTCAGATACAGGGGACTCCTACGAGCAGTACTTC
CDR3 protein: CAISDSDTGDSYEQYF

D gene: NA
V gene: TRBV7-9
clone size: NA
J gene: TRBJ2-7
CDR3 DNA: TGTGCCAGCAGCATGGACGGAACTCGCGAGCAGTACTTC
CDR3 protein: CASSMDGTREQYF

D gene: NA
V gene: TRBV10-3
clone size: NA
J gene: TRBJ2-3
CDR3 DNA: TGTGCCACTCTTGGAGATTTCACAGATACGCAGTATTTT
CDR3 protein: CATLGDFTDTQYF

D gene: NA
V gene: TRBV5-1
clone size: few
J gene: TRBJ2-1
CDR3 DNA: TGCGCCAGCAGCTGGGGGGCGGCCAGCTCCTACAATGAGCAGTTCTTC
CDR3 protein: CASSWGAASSYNEQFF